This T cell receptor (beta chain) was sequenced during a study of T cell changes during pregnancy in multiple sclerosis (dated by TCRdb to between 2019 and 2020). Context from the whole study: The study looked at changes in the T cell repertoire across pregnancy in women with multiple sclerosis.

Library preparation used the immunoSEQ multiplex PCR assay. Held by TCRdb, this immuneACCESS table contains in-frame sequences only and omits some clones. Under half of the omission traces to an unresolved V gene where checked; the cause of the rest is unknown. Here the sample has about 38,000 clones; 90% to 95% occur a single time. The ten most abundant clones make up 6.1% of the sample. About this clone: Its antigen is still unknown. Nothing much larger sits one base from this clone, and base qualities are not available.

Here V drops 7 bases and J drops 3 bases, and the junction holds 8 bases not matched to any gene. From the cysteine up to the phenylalanine, the CDR3 has a length of 15 residues. The DNA shown is the 45-base CDR3, in frame from base 1. For CDR1 and CDR2, the germline V gene lists MNHEY and SVGAGI. The source is a female donor with multiple sclerosis, enrolled in a pregnancy study. The rearrangement combines TRBV6-5 with TRBJ2-7; 11 bases in the middle match TRBD1. The source was CD8+ T cells from peripheral blood mononuclear cells, collected in the second trimester of pregnancy. The base sequence is TGTGCCAGCACCCTAGGGACAGGGGGATACTACGAGCAGTACTTC. The encoded protein is CASTLGTGGYYEQYF.